This TCR beta chain was recorded in a study of prognosis after radiotherapy for stage I lung cancer. This clonotype showed up many times. Deletions cut 0 bases from V and 2 bases from J, with 2 bases between. CDR3 length: 13 amino acids. Germline CDR1 and CDR2: SGHVS and FQNEAQ. TCR beta CDR3 amplification from genomic DNA was performed by two-round multiplex PCR. Primers specific to each TRBV and TRBJ gene drove first-round PCR. TCRdb processed the multiplex PCR reads anew with MiXCR; each CDR3 protein has one entry. Among fewer than 65,000 distinct CDR3 sequences listed, about 32% were seen once. V is TRBV7-8 and J is TRBJ1-5; no firm D call. The specimen was PBMCs, collected before or after stereotactic body radiation therapy (not recorded which). The origin of this receptor is a donor over 45 with non-small cell lung cancer. CDR3 region: CASSLARNQPQHF. The CDR3 bases are TGTGCCAGCAGCTTAGCTCGCAATCAGCCCCAGCATTTT.